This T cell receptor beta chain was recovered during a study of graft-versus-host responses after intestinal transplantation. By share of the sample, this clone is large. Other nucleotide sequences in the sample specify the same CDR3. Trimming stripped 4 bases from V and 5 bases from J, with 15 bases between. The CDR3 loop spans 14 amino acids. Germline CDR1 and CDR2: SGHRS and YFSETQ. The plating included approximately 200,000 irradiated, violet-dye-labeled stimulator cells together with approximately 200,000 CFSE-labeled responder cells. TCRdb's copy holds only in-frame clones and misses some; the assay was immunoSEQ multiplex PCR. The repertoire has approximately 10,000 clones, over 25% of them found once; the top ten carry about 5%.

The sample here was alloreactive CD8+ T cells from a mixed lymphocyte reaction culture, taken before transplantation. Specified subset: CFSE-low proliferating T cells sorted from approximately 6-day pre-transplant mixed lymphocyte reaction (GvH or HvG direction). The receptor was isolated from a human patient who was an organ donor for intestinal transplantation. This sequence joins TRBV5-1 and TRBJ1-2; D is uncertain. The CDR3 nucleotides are TGCGCCAGCAGCCCACCGGGAAAGAGTTATGGCTACACCTTC. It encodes CASSPPGKSYGYTF.